This T cell receptor beta chain was obtained from a study of T cells and Merkel cell carcinoma outcomes. Study-wide findings and caveats: Merkel cell carcinoma outcomes were reportedly predicted by repertoire and T-cell density.

Assay used: immunoSEQ multiplex PCR; TCRdb lists only in-frame clones, some missing. Among some 15,000 clones, around 86% were seen once, and the ten largest hold about 7.9%. This clone has just one count. Its cognate antigen is unknown. Germline lookup yields CDR1 MNHNS and CDR2 SASEGT. V was pared by 3 bases and J by 2 bases, with 7 bases of the junction left unmatched. This CDR3 spans 16 amino acids. The specimen was tumor tissue from Merkel cell carcinoma. The receptor was isolated from a human donor with Merkel cell carcinoma. The gene calls are TRBV6-1 and TRBJ2-3, with 8 bases aligning to TRBD2. CDR3 protein: CASSEVDGRVTDTQYF. In DNA form, the CDR3 reads TGTGCCAGCAGTGAGGTGGACGGGAGGGTCACAGATACGCAGTATTTT.